This TCR beta chain was retrieved from a study of blood T cell repertoires in COVID-19 (dated by TCRdb to the early 2020s). Regarding the research as a whole: Collaborator samples came from the United States, Italy and Spain and covered acute and convalescent phases of COVID-19. The material from the prospective study consisted of cDNA or gDNA derived from T cells, B-cell-depleted T cells, or PBMCs. The dataset comprised deeply sampled blood TCRbeta repertoires from subjects exposed to, actively infected with, or recovered from COVID-19. The repertoires were released in a freely available public database meant as a resource for research on the immune response to SARS-CoV-2. Samples were obtained from the ongoing ImmuneRACE study (first 160 participants) and from about 1,300 subjects provided by 6 global collaborators. A de-identified subject ID, COVID-19 status, age in years and sex were almost always included in the sample metadata. Where available, HLA class I and class II types were obtained from metadata supplied by the sample provider rather than from assay-based typing.

The germline ends are 20 bases apart after V is trimmed by 7 bases and J by 7 bases. Looking up the germline V gene (reference sequence) yields CDR1 LNHDA and CDR2 SQIVND. The CDR3 holds 15 amino acids from the cysteine to the phenylalanine. Only CDR3 DNA remains: 45 bases, in frame from the first base. Turning to this clone: The target of this receptor is not known. Nothing much larger sits one base from this clone, and base qualities are not available.

Beyond this particular receptor, the publication reports: Clinical and demographic metadata were provided uncurated, with the amount varying by source and participant.

The immunoSEQ Assay, a bias-controlled multiplex PCR, was used to amplify TCRbeta CDR3 regions from genomic DNA. The published analysis was carried out like this. The number of nucleated cells in each sample was estimated by amplification of reference gene primers within the assay. To quantify the absolute abundance of each unique TCRbeta CDR3 rearrangement, sequence reads were collapsed and filtered. For each sample, productive Simpson clonality was calculated as the square root of Simpson's diversity index over productive rearrangements. TCRdb took this table from immuneACCESS and kept in-frame rearrangements with V and J called. Such tables lack part of the clones; where checked against another copy, unresolved V genes explain under half of the gap, and the rest is unexplained. V, J and clone size are taken as reported in that table, and D and trimming were inferred from the DNA itself. Across this sample there are about 130,000 clones, with 75% to 90% seen only once. Approximately 4% of the sample comes from the top ten.

Collaborating institutions collected whole blood in K2EDTA tubes following their own protocols. For TCRbeta analysis, collaborators shipped samples as frozen whole blood, isolated PBMCs, or DNA extracted from either of those sample types. The sample comprised peripheral blood. The receptor comes from a human donor in a cohort sampled during active COVID-19. Here the chain combines TRBV19 and TRBJ2-1; the D segment could be TRBD1, given 6 matching bases. CDR3 protein: CASNPPDRPGNEQFF. The sequenced DNA: TGTGCCAGTAACCCGCCAGACAGGCCGGGGAATGAGCAGTTCTTC.